Each of the 27 T cell receptor beta chains below was sequenced from the same sample in a study of blood T cell repertoires in COVID-19. The method was immunoSEQ multiplex PCR; TCRdb's version includes in-frame clones alone and lacks a portion of them. The sample lists a few hundred thousand clones, more than 70% occurring once. Input material: peripheral blood. Receptors originate from a man between 18 and 35 years old who had recovered from COVID-19.

The V call is TRBV5-1, the J call TRBJ2-7, with 7 bases aligning to TRBD1. J gave up 0 bases and V 6 bases, and 6 bases lay outside the gene matches. Germline loops: CDR1 SGHRS, CDR2 YFSETQ. There are 14 residues in the CDR3. CDR3 amino acids: CASNRDSGSYEQYF. The CDR3 nucleotides are TGCGCCAGCAACCGGGACAGTGGCTCCTACGAGCAGTACTTC. The whole variable domain, remainder taken from reference TRBV5-1 and TRBJ2-7, is KAGVTQTPRYLIKTRGQQVTLSCSPISGHRSVSWYQQTPGQGLQFLFEYFSETQRNKGNFPGRFSGRQFSNSRSEMNVSTLELGDSALYLCASNRDSGSYEQYFGPGTRLTVT.

The chain links TRBV3-1 (or the pseudogene TRBV3-2) to TRBJ2-5; D not resolved. V lost 0 bases to trimming and J lost 3 bases, with 11 bases between them. The CDR3 spans 15 residues. The germline gives CDR1 LGHDT, CDR2 YNNKEL (reference sequence). The CDR3 loop reads CASSQDRRPKETQYF. CDR3 DNA sequence: TGTGCCAGCAGCCAAGATAGGAGACCAAAAGAGACCCAGTACTTC.

This chain connects TRBV4-2 to TRBJ2-5, with TRBD2 matching over 10 bases. V gave up 1 base and J gave up 5 bases; unmatched junction bases: 7. This CDR3 is 16 amino acids long. Germline V lookup: CDR1 LGHNA, CDR2 YNFKEQ. In DNA, the CDR3 is TGTGCCAGCAGCCAAGGAGGAGCGGGGGGGCCGGAGACCCAGTACTTC. This codes for CASSQGGAGGPETQYF.

This chain links TRBV9 with TRBJ2-3; a weak D match, TRBD2 (6 bases). CDR3 length equals 15 residues. The V gene lost 3 bases and the J gene lost 2 bases, with 13 bases spanning the gap. Germline CDR1 SGDLS, CDR2 YYNGEE. The CDR3 DNA sequence: TGTGCCAGCAGCGAGGAGGGGCGATTCACAGATACGCAGTATTTT. Its protein product is CASSEEGRFTDTQYF.

As DNA, the CDR3 is TGCGCCAGCACCAGGTCCGAAGGAGCTTTCTTT. Protein sequence: CASTRSEGAFF. The rearrangement uses TRBV10-2 and TRBJ1-1; D unclear. Trimming took off 7 bases at V and 10 bases at J, with 13 bases between the two ends. Germline V lookup: CDR1 WSHSY, CDR2 SAAADI. This CDR3 region has 11 residues.

J is TRBJ2-7 and V is TRBV19; TRBD1 is a possible D gene (5 bases). Germline V gene sequence: CDR1 LNHDA, CDR2 SQIVND (reference sequence). This CDR3 contains 14 residues. Trimming took off 5 bases at V and 2 bases at J, with 13 bases between the two ends. The CDR3 region is CASSPTGTPYEQYF. CDR3 DNA sequence: TGTGCCAGTAGTCCAACAGGTACCCCCTACGAGCAGTACTTC.

The chain is built from TRBV4-1 and TRBJ2-7, with 12 bases lining up with TRBD1. Unmatched junction bases numbered 5, after V lost 2 bases and J lost 6 bases. CDR3 length: 15 residues. Germline CDR1 is MGHRA and CDR2 is YSYEKL. The CDR3 coding sequence is TGCGCCAGCAGCCAACTCGGGACAGGGGGCAGCGAGCAGTACTTC. This encodes CASSQLGTGGSEQYF.

This CDR3 reads CASRSPGAGRAEAFF. CDR3 nucleotide sequence: TGTGCCAGTAGATCGCCAGGGGCAGGGAGGGCTGAAGCTTTCTTT. The chain recombines TRBV19 with TRBJ1-1; TRBD1 is a possible D gene (6 bases). Trimming removed 6 bases at V and 6 bases at J, with 20 bases between. CDR1 is LNHDA and CDR2 is SQIVND in the germline V gene (reference sequence). The CDR3 runs 15 residues.

This clone was counted once. The J gene is TRBJ2-1, the V gene TRBV5-1; the match to TRBD1 covers 7 bases. This CDR3 comprises 14 residues. Germline CDR1 is SGHRS and CDR2 is YFSETQ. With 3 bases clipped from V and 6 bases from J, the junction kept 6 bases outside the gene matches. DNA of the CDR3: TGCGCCAGCAGCTCTCGACAGGGCGGCAATGAGCAGTTCTTC. Its protein is CASSSRQGGNEQFF.

The chain links TRBV4-1 to TRBJ2-1, with TRBD2 matching 13 bases. With V trimmed by 5 bases and J by 2 bases, 0 bases remained unmatched. The CDR3 totals 15 residues. Germline CDR1 is MGHRA and CDR2 is YSYEKL. CDR3 nucleotides: TGCGCCAGCAGCGGGACTAGCGGGACCTACAATGAGCAGTTCTTC. It specifies CASSGTSGTYNEQFF.

This rearrangement joins TRBV10-3 to TRBJ2-5; 8 bases fit TRBD1. The length of the CDR3 is 13 residues. V gave up 6 bases and J gave up 5 bases; unmatched junction bases: 5. Germline V gene data show CDR1 as ENHRY and CDR2 as SYGVKD. CDR3 nucleotides: TGTGCCATCAGGGACAGGGTCTTGGAGACCCAGTACTTC. This translates into CAIRDRVLETQYF.

V and J are TRBV18 and TRBJ2-3; 7 bases match TRBD1. The length of the CDR3 is 15 residues. In germline, CDR1 is KGHSH, CDR2 LQKENI. V was clipped by 0 bases and J by 10 bases; unmatched bases: 10. The CDR3 here is CASSPPDRTSTAQYF. For the CDR3, the DNA is TGTGCCAGCTCACCACCGGACAGGACATCTACCGCGCAGTATTTT.

This sequence joins TRBV4-2 and TRBJ2-7; weak D call: TRBD2 (6 bases). The CDR3 spans 15 residues. V lost 0 bases to trimming and J lost 0 bases, with 9 bases between them. In germline, CDR1 is LGHNA, CDR2 YNFKEQ. The CDR3 spells CASSQDSSVSYEQYF. For the CDR3, the DNA is TGTGCCAGCAGCCAAGACTCTAGCGTCTCCTACGAGCAGTACTTC.

The chain joins TRBV10-3 to TRBJ2-3; D not certain. V lost 5 bases and J lost 5, with 11 bases in between. The germline V gene has CDR1 ENHRY and CDR2 SYGVKD. CDR3 length: 13 amino acids. The CDR3 coding sequence is TGTGCCATCAGTCGATCTACCGGAGATACGCAGTATTTT. Translation gives CAISRSTGDTQYF.

The CDR3 DNA reads as TGTGCCAGCAGTCCTGTCGGGACAGGACCCTACGAGCAGTACTTC. This sequence encodes CASSPVGTGPYEQYF. The V call is TRBV27, the J call TRBJ2-7, with 8 bases identical to TRBD1. The CDR3 extends over 15 amino acids. V was pared by 5 bases and J by 2 bases, with 8 bases of the junction left unmatched. Germline V gene data show CDR1 as MNHEY and CDR2 as SMNVEV (reference sequence).

V is TRBV6-6 and J is TRBJ2-1; 8 bases align to TRBD1. Germline V gene data show CDR1 as MNHNY and CDR2 as SVGAGI (reference sequence). V trimming: 8 bases; J trimming: 3 bases; junction bases outside the gene matches: 3. This CDR3 has 13 amino acids. CDR3 protein: CASGDRFYNEQFF. For the CDR3, the DNA is TGTGCCAGCGGGGACAGGTTCTACAATGAGCAGTTCTTC.

The chain links TRBV7-9 to TRBJ2-3; 9 bases fit TRBD1. Germline lookup yields CDR1 SEHNR and CDR2 FQNEAQ (reference sequence). The V gene end was trimmed by 5 bases and the J gene end by 4 bases; junction bases not matched to a gene: 10. The CDR3 has 16 residues. The CDR3 nucleotides are TGTGCCAGCAGCCCTACCCGGGACAGGGTCTCAGATACGCAGTATTTT. It translates to CASSPTRDRVSDTQYF.

The rearrangement links TRBV27 to TRBJ1-1, with D hard to call. This CDR3 region has 15 residues. The germline CDR1 and CDR2 sequences are MNHEY and SMNVEV (reference sequence). V lost 3 bases, J lost 5 bases, and 16 bases lay in between. The CDR3 loop is CASSFIGIPGTEAFF. For the CDR3, the DNA is TGTGCCAGCAGTTTTATTGGTATACCGGGGACTGAAGCTTTCTTT.

This sequence joins TRBV20-1 and TRBJ2-2; unclear D gene. The V end lost 5 bases, the J end lost 7 bases, and 8 bases lay between the germline ends. The germline V gene encodes CDR1 DFQATT and CDR2 SNEGSKA (reference sequence). CDR3 length: 11 amino acids. The DNA for the CDR3 is TGCAGTGCTTATTATATCGGGGAGCTGTTTTTT. This encodes CSAYYIGELFF.

The CDR3 loop is CAWSGLAAYNEQFF. DNA of the CDR3: TGTGCCTGGAGTGGGCTAGCGGCCTACAATGAGCAGTTCTTC. The J gene is TRBJ2-1, the V gene TRBV30; 7 bases line up with TRBD2. Unmatched junction bases numbered 2, after V lost 1 base and J lost 2 bases. Per the germline V gene, CDR1 is GTSNPN and CDR2 is SVGIG (reference sequence). The CDR3 length is 14 residues.

This clone has only a few counts. This sequence joins TRBV9 and TRBJ2-1, with 14 bases matching TRBD2. Germline lookup yields CDR1 SGDLS and CDR2 YYNGEE. The junction had 6 bases not matched to a gene; V was cut back by 3 bases and J by 7 bases. The CDR3 covers 16 residues. The CDR3 DNA is TGTGCCAGCAGCGGACTAGCGGGAGGGCCTTCGAATGAGCAGTTCTTC. Protein sequence: CASSGLAGGPSNEQFF.

This clone was seen a few times. J is TRBJ1-5 and V is TRBV6-2 or TRBV6-3, with 8 bases aligning to TRBD1. Germline V CDR1 and CDR2: MNHEY, SVGEGT. The ends lost 6 bases at V and 3 bases at J; junction bases unmatched: 7. CDR3 size: 15 residues. The chain's CDR3 is CASSLGTGINQPQHF. The DNA of the CDR3 is TGTGCCAGCAGCCTTGGGACAGGCATCAATCAGCCCCAGCATTTT.

The chain has TRBV7-8 and TRBJ2-1; TRBD1 might be the D (6 bases). Germline loops: CDR1 SGHVS, CDR2 FQNEAQ. The CDR3 covers 18 residues. Trimming took 3 bases from V and 0 from J, leaving 18 bases between them. CDR3 sequence: CASSLFPLAGASYNEQFF. Written as DNA, the CDR3 is TGTGCCAGCAGCTTGTTCCCCCTTGCAGGGGCCTCCTACAATGAGCAGTTCTTC.

Here the CDR3 reads CASSPGLAGGRGDEQYF. For the CDR3, the DNA is TGTGCCAGCAGCCCGGGACTAGCGGGAGGTCGGGGGGACGAGCAGTACTTC. The chain uses TRBV5-6 and TRBJ2-7; TRBD2 aligns across 15 bases. The V gene end was trimmed by 4 bases and the J gene end by 5 bases; junction bases not matched to a gene: 10. Germline values: CDR1 SGHDT, CDR2 YYEEEE. CDR3 length equals 17 residues.

This clone was counted a single time. This rearrangement joins TRBV20-1 to TRBJ2-3, with 7 bases matching TRBD2. Per germline, CDR1 DFQATT and CDR2 SNEGSKA (reference sequence). The trim removed 3 bases at V and 1 base at J, leaving 4 bases unmatched. This CDR3 is 14 amino acids long. Written as DNA, the CDR3 is TGCAGTGCTAGTATCCGGGGGGGCACAGATACGCAGTATTTT. Translated: CSASIRGGTDTQYF.

The V gene is TRBV10-1, the J gene TRBJ2-2, with a possible D match to TRBD1 (5 bases). V gave up 6 bases and J gave up 4 bases, with 9 bases separating them. Per germline, CDR1 WNHNN and CDR2 SYGVQD (reference sequence). CDR3 length equals 13 residues. The CDR3 sequence: CASRIDSTGELFF. The CDR3 DNA is TGCGCCAGCAGAATTGACAGCACCGGGGAGCTGTTTTTT.

The chain has TRBV11-2 and TRBJ1-3; D is undetermined. V lost 4 bases and J 1 base, leaving 17 bases between the germline ends. Germline V gives CDR1 SGHAT, CDR2 FQNNGV. This CDR3 is 17 amino acids long. DNA of the CDR3: TGTGCCAGCAGCTCCCCATTAGGCGGGCAGTCTGGAAACACCATATATTTT. Translation: CASSSPLGGQSGNTIYF.